The 8 T cell receptor beta chains reported below all come from one sample, sequenced in a study of vaccination and CD4 T cells after COVID-19 (dated by TCRdb to between 2020 and 2023). The time point label here, explained by the study, means: late sampling 161 to 241 days after vaccination in three convalescent patients. The treatment or condition label here, explained by the study, means: approximately nine-day PBMC culture with coronavirus spike peptide pools or control peptides (ViraFEST assay). The library was obtained by PCR. The instrument given in TCRdb is Illumina iSeq 100. DNA from cultured CD4+ T cells underwent TCR sequencing with the Oncomine TCR Beta short-read assay at the Johns Hopkins FTIC core. TCRdb reprocessing: public reads trimmed at Q25 with fastp, clones called with MiXCR, in-frame beta chains kept. Entries are consolidated by CDR3 protein sequence, retaining the most common genes and DNA. Here the sample has around 23,000 distinct CDR3 sequences; 32% occur a single time. The top ten clonotypes cover approximately 10% of the sample.

These TCRs are of unknown antigen specificity. This specimen was CD4+ T cells from blood, cultured in vitro, taken about 7 months after SARS-CoV-2 vaccination. Every receptor here comes from a human donor who had recovered from COVID-19.

CDR3 protein: CASALGGAGTGELFF. The CDR3 region has the DNA TGTGCCAGTGCTCTGGGGGGCGCAGGGACCGGGGAGCTGTTTTTT. This chain joins TRBV19 and TRBJ2-2, with D perhaps matching TRBD1 or TRBD2 (6 bases each). Germline V gene sequence: CDR1 LNHDA, CDR2 SQIVND (reference sequence). The V and J ends lost 8 bases and 5 bases respectively, with 18 bases between them. This CDR3 is built from 15 residues.

Turning to this clonotype: At one boundary the junction diverges from the germline segment, which might be a read error. The chain couples TRBV20-1 to TRBJ2-1; 8 bases agree with TRBD2. This CDR3 spans 14 amino acids. CDR1 and CDR2 from the germline V gene are DFQATT and SNEGSKA (reference sequence). DNA of the CDR3: TGTAGTGCTAGAAAGGGACTAGGGGGTTGGGAGCAGTTCTTC. Residues: CSARKGLGGWEQFF.

The J gene is TRBJ1-1, the V gene TRBV19, with D hard to call. The CDR3 is made up of 13 amino acids. CDR1 LNHDA and CDR2 SQIVND come from the germline V gene (reference sequence). V was clipped by 1 base and J by 4 bases, with 7 bases between them. For the CDR3, the DNA is TGTGCCAGTAGTATAGGAAGGGTCACTGAAGCTTTCTTT. Encoded protein: CASSIGRVTEAFF.

A few counts support this clonotype. V usage is TRBV7-2 and J usage is TRBJ2-3, with a tentative D call TRBD1 (6 bases). Germline CDR1 reads SGHTA; CDR2 reads FQGNSA. The CDR3 totals 15 residues. V lost 5 bases, J lost 2 bases, and 14 bases lay in between. The CDR3 loop is CASSQSTGPTDTQYF. The CDR3 nucleotides are TGTGCCAGCAGCCAATCGACAGGACCCACAGATACGCAGTATTTT.

This clonotype occurred a few times. This sequence joins TRBV7-3 and TRBJ2-1, with D unresolved. The CDR3 is 16 amino acids. V dropped 2 bases and J dropped 0 bases, with 11 bases sitting between them. Germline V gene data show CDR1 as SGHTA and CDR2 as FQGTGA. The CDR3 loop reads CASSLSGDASYNEQFF. In nucleotides, the CDR3 is TGTGCCAGCAGCTTATCCGGCGATGCCTCCTACAATGAGCAGTTCTTC.

By share, this clonotype counts as medium-sized. This sequence joins TRBV7-2 and TRBJ2-3; TRBD1 aligns across 7 bases. The V and J ends lost 5 bases and 1 base, in that order; junction bases with no gene match: 9. The CDR3 sequence is 16 residues long. Germline CDR1 SGHTA, CDR2 FQGNSA. CDR3 in amino acids: CASSLIITGGTDTQYF. The CDR3 DNA reads TGTGCCAGCAGCCTAATTATTACAGGGGGCACAGATACGCAGTATTTT.

V usage is TRBV7-9 and J usage is TRBJ1-1; no clear D. Germline CDR1 and CDR2: SEHNR and FQNEAQ (reference sequence). V was pared by 6 bases and J by 8 bases, with 10 bases between. CDR3 length equals 11 residues. DNA for the CDR3: TGTGCCAGCAGTCCCCTGAAGGAAGCTTTCTTT. Protein sequence: CASSPLKEAFF.

The J gene is TRBJ2-1, the V gene TRBV7-2; no reliable D call. With 5 bases removed from V and 4 bases from J, the gap between germline ends came to 15 bases. Germline-derived CDR1 and CDR2 are SGHTA and FQGNSA. The CDR3 loop spans 15 amino acids. The CDR3 region is CASSATPTLYNEQFF. CDR3 DNA sequence: TGTGCCAGCAGCGCCACCCCGACACTTTACAATGAGCAGTTCTTC.